These 18 T cell receptor beta chains came from one sample sequenced in a study of Ad26.COV2.S vaccination and SARS-CoV-2 variants (dated by TCRdb to the early 2020s). Library preparation used the immunoSEQ multiplex PCR assay. Sourced from immuneACCESS, this table was stored by TCRdb with only in-frame sequences that have V and J called. A share of the clones is absent; for the studies checked, an unresolved V gene accounts for under half, and the remainder has no known explanation. This sample is represented by around 250,000 clones; approximately 89% of them were singletons. Roughly 3.5% of the sample is held by the ten biggest clonotypes. What the treatment or condition label conveys for this sample: around 19 received Ad26.COV2.S at low or high dose, single or two shots; five or six received placebo; per-sample allocation not given. For vaccine and placebo recipients, the sequenced repertoires came from samples collected on day 63 after the first injection.

The source material was peripheral blood, sampled in a trial of Ad26.COV2.S vaccine versus placebo. Receptor source: a person aged 18-60 years who received the Ad26.COV2.S COVID-19 vaccine or a placebo.

J is TRBJ2-7 and V is TRBV14, with D possibly matching TRBD2 (5 bases). Germline V gene sequence: CDR1 SGHDN, CDR2 FVKESK. The ends were cut back, 8 bases at V and 0 bases at J, with 8 bases in the middle. CDR3 length: 12 amino acids. In nucleotides, the CDR3 is TGTGCCAGCGGAGGTAGCTCCTACGAGCAGTACTTC. Amino acids: CASGGSSYEQYF.

This clone was found many times. The rearrangement links TRBV5-1 to TRBJ2-1; tentatively, D is TRBD1 (7 bases). The CDR3 runs 15 residues. V dropped 1 base and J dropped 10 bases, with 18 bases sitting between them. The germline CDR1 and CDR2 sequences are SGHRS and YFSETQ. The CDR3, as DNA: TGCGCCAGCAGCTTGACGGCAGGGGGACGGGAGGAGCAGTTCTTC. Translated, it gives CASSLTAGGREEQFF. The variable domain in full, completed from reference TRBV5-1 and TRBJ2-1, reads KAGVTQTPRYLIKTRGQQVTLSCSPISGHRSVSWYQQTPGQGLQFLFEYFSETQRNKGNFPGRFSGRQFSNSRSEMNVSTLELGDSALYLCASSLTAGGREEQFFGPGTRLTVL.

The rearrangement uses TRBV24-1 and TRBJ1-1; D remains ambiguous. In germline, CDR1 is KGHDR, CDR2 SFDVKD. The length of the CDR3 is 14 residues. Trimming took off 5 bases at V and 0 bases at J, with 9 bases between the two ends. In nucleotides, the CDR3 is TGTGCCACCAGTGTTGGCCAGATGAACACTGAAGCTTTCTTT. Amino acids: CATSVGQMNTEAFF.

V gene TRBV7-2 combines with J gene TRBJ2-5, with 11 bases matching TRBD2. CDR3 length: 16 residues. V was clipped by 3 bases and J by 4 bases; unmatched bases: 7. Germline-derived CDR1 and CDR2 are SGHTA and FQGNSA. The CDR3 DNA sequence: TGTGCCAGCAGCTTTATAGCGGGGGGGCCACGAGAGACCCAGTACTTC. Its translation: CASSFIAGGPRETQYF.

The DNA for the CDR3 is TGTGCCAGCAGCCGAGCCTCGGACATCTCCTACGAGCAGTACTTC. Its protein is CASSRASDISYEQYF. V is TRBV6-5 and J is TRBJ2-7; tentative D call: TRBD1 (5 bases). CDR1 is MNHEY and CDR2 is SVGAGI in the germline V gene. Trimming took off 6 bases at V and 0 bases at J, with 15 bases between the two ends. This CDR3 is 15 amino acids long.

The chain links TRBV5-4 to TRBJ1-1, with D tentatively TRBD1 (5 bases). The germline V gene has CDR1 SGHNT and CDR2 YYREEE (reference sequence). Deletions cut 4 bases from V and 3 bases from J, with 16 bases between. The CDR3 consists of 15 residues. CDR3 in amino acids: CASSTERGLDTEAFF. The CDR3 region has the DNA TGTGCCAGCAGCACGGAGAGGGGTTTGGACACTGAAGCTTTCTTT.

The chain couples TRBV5-1 to TRBJ2-3; 14 bases match TRBD2. The CDR3 is 17 residues long. CDR1 and CDR2 (germline): SGHRS, YFSETQ. The V segment lost 2 bases and the J segment 4 bases; nucleotides outside the gene matches: 6. The CDR3 is CASSFTGLAGVADTQYF. The DNA for the CDR3 is TGCGCCAGCAGCTTTACGGGACTAGCGGGAGTTGCAGATACGCAGTATTTT.

The genes are TRBV5-1 and TRBJ2-3; D call uncertain. This CDR3 spans 14 amino acids. V gave up 4 bases and J gave up 5 bases, with 14 bases separating them. Germline CDR1 SGHRS, CDR2 YFSETQ. The DNA for the CDR3 is TGCGCCAGCAGCCTGGCCTGGAACGGAGATACGCAGTATTTT. This encodes CASSLAWNGDTQYF.

This chain uses TRBV2 with TRBJ2-1, with TRBD1 matching 7 bases. V lost 7 bases, J lost 4 bases, and 4 bases stayed unmatched. The germline CDR1 and CDR2 sequences are SNHLY and FYNNEI. CDR3 length: 13 amino acids. The CDR3 loop is CASTWDSYNEQFF. The CDR3, as DNA: TGTGCCAGCACTTGGGACAGTTACAATGAGCAGTTCTTC.

This clone appeared a few times. The chain carries TRBV15 and TRBJ2-3; 8 bases fit TRBD2. The CDR3 contains 15 residues. Germline V CDR1 and CDR2: LNHNV, YYDKDF (reference sequence). Trimming at V came to 3 bases and at J to 5 bases, leaving 7 bases not matched to a gene. The CDR3 DNA sequence: TGTGCCACCAGCAGCATTGCGGGAGGTCAAGATACGCAGTATTTT. It encodes CATSSIAGGQDTQYF.

The chain couples TRBV5-1 to TRBJ2-7; the D gene is possibly TRBD1 (5 bases). In germline, CDR1 is SGHRS, CDR2 YFSETQ. V gave up 3 bases and J gave up 2 bases, with 9 bases separating them. The CDR3 runs 13 residues. DNA of the CDR3: TGCGCCAGCAGCTCGACAGTTACCTACGAGCAGTACTTC. Its translation: CASSSTVTYEQYF.

A single count supports this clone. This rearrangement joins TRBV7-2 to TRBJ1-2, with D possibly matching TRBD1 (5 bases). V gave up 5 bases and J gave up 4 bases, with 11 bases separating them. CDR1 SGHTA and CDR2 FQGNSA come from the germline V gene. The CDR3 has 13 amino acids. CDR3 amino acids: CASSSRQSYGYTF. CDR3 nucleotides: TGTGCCAGCAGCAGCCGACAGAGCTATGGCTACACCTTC.

The chain links TRBV2 to TRBJ1-6; no firm D call. The CDR3 totals 16 residues. Germline loops: CDR1 SNHLY, CDR2 FYNNEI. Trimming removed 2 bases at V and 4 bases at J, with 12 bases between. The CDR3 sequence is CASSERGRDYNSPLHF. CDR3 bases: TGTGCCAGCAGTGAAAGAGGGAGGGATTATAATTCACCCCTCCACTTT. The complete variable domain, with remaining parts taken from reference TRBV2 and TRBJ1-6, reads EPEVTQTPSHQVTQMGQEVILRCVPISNHLYFYWYRQILGQKVEFLVSFYNNEISEKSEIFDDQFSVERPDGSNFTLKIRSTKLEDSAMYFCASSERGRDYNSPLHFGNGTRLTVT.

Details on this clone: In the same sample, other DNA sequences code for this CDR3. The gene calls are TRBV5-6 and TRBJ1-2; 9 positions match TRBD1. Germline V gene lookup returns CDR1 SGHDT and CDR2 YYEEEE. This CDR3 region has 14 residues. V gave up 0 bases and J gave up 5 bases; unmatched junction bases: 2. The CDR3 protein is CASSLGQGDYGYTF. The CDR3 region has the DNA TGTGCCAGCAGCTTGGGACAGGGGGATTATGGCTACACCTTC.

The CDR3 is CSASSRVPYEQYF. As DNA, the CDR3 is TGCAGTGCTAGTAGTCGAGTCCCCTACGAGCAGTACTTC. The chain is built from TRBV20-1 and TRBJ2-7; D is uncertain. Germline V gives CDR1 DFQATT, CDR2 SNEGSKA (reference sequence). CDR3 length equals 13 residues. V was clipped by 3 bases and J by 2 bases, with 11 bases between them.

The chain links TRBV10-1 to TRBJ2-3; D is uncertain. This CDR3 spans 17 amino acids. V lost 0 bases and J lost 2, with 15 bases in between. Germline-derived CDR1 and CDR2 are WNHNN and SYGVQD (reference sequence). CDR3 DNA: TGCGCCAGCAGTGAGTCGGGTTGGGGATCCAACACAGATACGCAGTATTTT. This codes for CASSESGWGSNTDTQYF.

The chain links TRBV1 to TRBJ1-1. TRBV1 is given as a pseudogene. This CDR3 spans 16 amino acids. CDR3 sequence reads: CTSSQDPKSMNTEAFF. The CDR3, as DNA: TGCACCAGCAGCCAAGATCCCAAGTCCATGAACACTGAAGCTTTCTTT.

The J gene is TRBJ1-4, the V gene TRBV30; D perhaps matches TRBD1 (5 bases). Germline lookup yields CDR1 GTSNPN and CDR2 SVGIG (reference sequence). The V gene lost 5 bases and the J gene lost 8 bases, with 21 bases spanning the gap. The CDR3 is made up of 15 amino acids. The CDR3 nucleotides read TGTGCCTGGGGCCCACGTAGGGGACTGGGCGAAAAACTGTTTTTT. It specifies CAWGPRRGLGEKLFF. The variable domain in full, completed from reference TRBV30 and TRBJ1-4, reads SQTIHQWPATLVQPVGSPLSLECTVEGTSNPNLYWYRQAAGRGLQLLFYSVGIGQISSEVPQNLSASRPQDRQFILSSKKLLLSDSGFYLCAWGPRRGLGEKLFFGSGTQLSVL.